This TCR beta chain was profiled in a study of cytomegalovirus exposure and HLA in healthy donors. Turning to this clone: The antigen is not known.

The germline gives CDR1 SGHRS, CDR2 YFSETQ. Deletions cut 0 bases from V and 8 bases from J, with 11 bases between. This CDR3 spans 14 amino acids. 60 Vbeta and 13 Jbeta primers were used in PCR. The protocol was immunoSEQ multiplex PCR, while the TCRdb copy is restricted to in-frame clones and leaves out a portion. The sample has 120,000 to 150,000 clones; roughly 80% are singletons. The study's findings and limits: The records held CMV serostatus as the only immune exposure information. Generally TCR sequences proved uncommon, though certain public TCRs appeared in numerous donors. Per published reports, the classifier diagnosed cytomegalovirus status with high specificity and sensitivity.

The chain is built from TRBV5-1 and TRBJ1-4; no definite D call. The sequenced sample consisted of PBMCs. The TCR originated in a male donor in good health and CMV-seronegative. The CDR3 DNA reads as TGCGCCAGCAGCTTGGCGGGGATTGGCGAAAAACTGTTTTTT. Protein sequence: CASSLAGIGEKLFF.